Listed below are T cell receptor beta chains from one sample, sequenced in a study of blood T cells in healthy people across ages. Via MiXCR, TCRdb re-called the 5' RACE reads, giving one row per CDR3 protein. Here the sample spans some 930,000 distinct CDR3 sequences, 29% being singletons. The same sample was also used in a study of T cells of mothers and their children.

The sequenced sample consisted of blood. These receptors all stem from a middle-aged woman in good health. Each CDR3 is given with its conserved first and last residue. The order of the fields is clone size, D gene, J gene, V gene, CDR3 DNA, CDR3 protein. The D gene is left open where the match is weak. Clone size is stated in some rows and not others, as once, few, many or a class when expanded.

NA,NA,TRBJ2-4,TRBV15,TGTGCCACCAGCAGAGACCCCGCAGGGCTAGCCAAAAACATTCAGTACTTC,CATSRDPAGLAKNIQYF
NA,NA,TRBJ1-2,TRBV9,TGTGCCAGCAGCGCTCTATCCGGTGGAGCGAACTATGGCTACACCTTC,CASSALSGGANYGYTF
few,NA,TRBJ2-3,TRBV28,TGTGCCAGCAACAAGGGAGGGGGCACGGATACGCAGTATTTT,CASNKGGGTDTQYF
many,NA,TRBJ2-1,TRBV4-3,TGCGCCAGCAGCCAAGAGTGGGAAGGGGGGTCATACGAGCAGTTCTTC,CASSQEWEGGSYEQFF
NA,TRBD2,TRBJ2-1,TRBV7-9,TGTGCCAGCAGCCCCGGGGGGGACCCTAACAATGAGCAGTTCTTC,CASSPGGDPNNEQFF
many,TRBD1,TRBJ1-2,TRBV20-1,TGCAGTGCTAGAGATACAGGGGGCTATGGCTACACCTTC,CSARDTGGYGYTF
NA,NA,TRBJ1-1,TRBV12-3/TRBV12-4,TGTGCCACCCAGCCCGGGGTGAACACTGAAGCTTTCTTT,CATQPGVNTEAFF
many,TRBD2,TRBJ2-5,TRBV9,TGTGCCAGCAGCGTAGGGGTACTAGCGGGGGAAGAGACCCAGTACTTC,CASSVGVLAGEETQYF
NA,TRBD1,TRBJ1-6,TRBV11-2,TGTGCCAGCAATTCCGGGACAGTTGTTAATTCACCCCTCCACTTT,CASNSGTVVNSPLHF
few,TRBD1,TRBJ2-1,TRBV27,TGTGCCAGCAGTTTATTTTTCACAGGGGTCGATGAGCAGTTCTTC,CASSLFFTGVDEQFF
NA,TRBD2,TRBJ2-1,TRBV20-1,TGCAGTGCTAGAGGCTTTGGAGGGACTAGCGGGCACAATGGGCAGTTCTTC,CSARGFGGTSGHNGQFF
NA,NA,TRBJ2-2,TRBV11-2,TGTGCCAGCAGCTCACAGGTGAACACCGGGGAGCTGTTTTTT,CASSSQVNTGELFF
NA,NA,TRBJ2-7,TRBV2,TGTGCCAGCAGCCCCTGGGACGAGCAGTACTTC,CASSPWDEQYF
few,NA,TRBJ2-3,TRBV7-8,TGTGCCAGCAGCTTACTGAACCCCGCAGCACCAGATACGCAGTATTTT,CASSLLNPAAPDTQYF
once,NA,TRBJ2-7,TRBV9,TGTACCAGCAGCGGTGGCGGGGACCACTACGAGCAGTACTTC,CTSSGGGDHYEQYF
NA,TRBD2,TRBJ2-5,TRBV18,TGTGCCAGCTCACCAAAAAGCGGGGGACACCAAGAGACCCAGTACTTC,CASSPKSGGHQETQYF
few,NA,TRBJ2-4,TRBV6-2/TRBV6-3,TGTGCCAGCAGTGAGAGGTACATAGCCAAAAACATTCAGTACTTC,CASSERYIAKNIQYF
few,TRBD1,TRBJ1-2,TRBV4-1,TGCGCCAGCAGCCAATTCCCGGGGACAGGGGGCATCGATGGCTACACCTTC,CASSQFPGTGGIDGYTF
few,NA,TRBJ2-5,TRBV5-5,TGTGCCAGCAGCGGCAGAATAGAGACCCAGTACTTC,CASSGRIETQYF
many,NA,TRBJ1-2,TRBV2,TGTGCCAGCAGTGAAGGCAGGGATACAGGCTACACCTTC,CASSEGRDTGYTF
NA,TRBD1,TRBJ1-5,TRBV4-3,TGCGCCAGCAGCCAGGACAGGGGTCCCAATCAGCCCCAGCATTTT,CASSQDRGPNQPQHF